This TCR beta chain was documented in a study of T-cell reconstitution after alpha-beta-depleted transplantation in children. General study results and limits: Where alpha-beta T cells came from about two months after transplant was reportedly several hundred expanded graft clones. Surviving recipient T cells and thymic progenitors accounted for the high day-60 TCRbeta diversity observed in some patients. Newly produced T cells mostly provided counts and TCRbeta diversity after one year, as hyperexpanded clones declined.

Of note for this clonotype: Its target is unknown.

Unique molecular identifiers were built into the TCRbeta library. TCRdb redid the calling of the PCR reads with MiXCR, one entry per CDR3 protein. The data show about 610,000 distinct CDR3 sequences, roughly 27% seen once. V was trimmed by 4 bases and J by 6 bases, leaving 19 bases between them. The germline gives CDR1 SGHRS, CDR2 YFSETQ. The CDR3 has 16 residues. V is TRBV5-1 and J is TRBJ2-2; tentatively, D is TRBD2 (5 bases). This sequence originates from a boy under two years old with Wiskott-Aldrich syndrome, due to receive a stem cell transplant. The source material was PBMCs, sampled before TCRalphabeta/CD19-depleted stem cell transplant. The CDR3, as DNA: TGCGCCAGCAGCCCCGTTGGGCGGGCCTCCGCCGGGGAGCTGTTTTTT. Translation gives CASSPVGRASAGELFF.